This T cell receptor (beta chain) was recovered during a study of response to subunit inactivated influenza vaccine. Notes on this clonotype: Its antigen is as yet unknown.

A single record per CDR3 protein comes from TCRdb applying MiXCR to the RT-PCR reads. The table has over 800,000 distinct CDR3 sequences, around 20% seen once; the top ten hold about 9.4%. Study-wide points: The authors offered the suggestion that each seasonal influenza vaccination recruits few new T cells.

The source was PBMCs from blood, collected 5 days after vaccination. The TCR comes from a man aged 50 or older who received an inactivated influenza vaccine.

The CDR3 loop reads CSARDLAGDTGELFF. The CDR3 DNA reads TGCAGTGCTAGAGATCTAGCGGGAGACACCGGGGAGCTGTTTTTT. The rearrangement links TRBV20-1 to TRBJ2-2, with 10 nucleotides matching TRBD2. Germline V gene lookup returns CDR1 DFQATT and CDR2 SNEGSKA (reference sequence). The CDR3 covers 15 residues. After removal of 0 bases from V and 3 bases from J, the junction contained 1 base not matched to a gene.